This T cell receptor (beta chain) was sequenced for a study of early T cells in non-severe SARS-CoV-2 infection. Findings and caveats of the study: Database matching using VDJdb favored anti-spike CD8 responses, with private and CD4 specificities left missing.

Individual cDNA molecules were tagged with unique molecular identifiers. TCRdb reprocessed the 5' RACE reads via MiXCR and lists one record per CDR3 protein. The sample has just under 65,000 distinct CDR3 sequences, around 6.5% seen once. Looked up from germline, CDR1 is LGHNA and CDR2 is YNFKEQ. This CDR3 spans 15 amino acids. V dropped 0 bases and J dropped 4 bases, with 12 bases sitting between them. This clonotype appeared many times. Its target is not known. The source material was whole blood, sampled at baseline. The chain links TRBV4-2 to TRBJ1-2; possibly TRBD1 for D (6 bases). This receptor was taken from an adult who was a healthcare worker with PCR-confirmed SARS-CoV-2 infection or an uninfected control (not recorded which). CDR3 nucleotides: TGTGCCAGCAGCCAAGATCGGCAGGGGACCTATGGCTACACCTTC. It specifies CASSQDRQGTYGYTF.